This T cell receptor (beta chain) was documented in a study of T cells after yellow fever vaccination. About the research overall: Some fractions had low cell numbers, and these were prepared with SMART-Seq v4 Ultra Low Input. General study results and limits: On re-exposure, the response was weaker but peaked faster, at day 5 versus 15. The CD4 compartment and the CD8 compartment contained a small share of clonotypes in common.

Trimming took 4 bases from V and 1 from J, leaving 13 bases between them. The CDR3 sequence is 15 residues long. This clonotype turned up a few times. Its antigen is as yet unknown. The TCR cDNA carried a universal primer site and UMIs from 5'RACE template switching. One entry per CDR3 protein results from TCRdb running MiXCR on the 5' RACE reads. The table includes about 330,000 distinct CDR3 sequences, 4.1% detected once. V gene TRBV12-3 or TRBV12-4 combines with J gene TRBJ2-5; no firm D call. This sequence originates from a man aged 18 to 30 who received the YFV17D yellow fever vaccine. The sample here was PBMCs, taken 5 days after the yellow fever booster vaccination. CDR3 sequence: CASSSRNGVQETQYF. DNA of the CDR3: TGTGCCAGCAGTTCTCGCAACGGAGTCCAAGAGACCCAGTACTTC.